The clone carrying this TCR beta chain was counted between two and nine times. The antigen is undetermined. This sample is part of a study of regulatory T cells in long-lasting Graves disease. The CDR3 runs 14 residues. V dropped 6 bases and J dropped 6 bases, with 12 bases sitting between them. Germline V gene data show CDR1 as MDHEN and CDR2 as SYDVKM. CDR3-region Arm-PCR and iRepertoire HTBI primers produced the TCR beta libraries. Per the study methods: Across all samples, about 59 TRBV segments and roughly 14 TRBJ segments were identified. A single record per CDR3 protein comes from TCRdb applying MiXCR to the multiplex PCR reads. TCRdb's processing, not the study's, gives the V and J calls here. The table includes 400,000 to 500,000 distinct CDR3 sequences, 15% to 20% detected once. Study-level findings and limits: Among samples with persistent disease, TRBV28, TRBJ1-2 and TRBJ2-5 were favored.

Time point meaning: newly diagnosed GD, antithyroid drugs for less than 3 months. With RNA extracted from PBMCs as input, the TCR library was made. These data were also filed under a second study, of T cells in Graves' hyperthyroidism and ophthalmopathy.

The clonotype was recovered from a woman under 30 with Graves disease. This material consisted of peripheral blood mononuclear cells (PBMCs), taken at new diagnosis, from a patient treated with antithyroid drugs. The chain joins TRBV28 to TRBJ1-6; tentative D call: TRBD1 (5 bases). The CDR3 region has the DNA TGTGCCAGCAGGTTAACTAGGGGTAATTCACCCCTCCACTTT. Encoded protein: CASRLTRGNSPLHF.